The subject of this entry is one T cell receptor beta chain. What it recognizes is unknown. The data were taken from a study of T cell responses to AZD1222 COVID-19 vaccine. Broader study findings: Unmutated variant regions are reportedly targeted by nearly half of spike-specific TCRs.

The CDR3 is made up of 16 amino acids. CDR1 is LNHDA, CDR2 SQIVND, per germline (reference sequence). Trimming cost V 4 bases and J 7 bases, with 22 bases left between them. The data were produced by immunoSEQ multiplex PCR, yet TCRdb's version contains in-frame clones alone and is incomplete. The table has 130,000 or so clones, about 89% seen once. J is TRBJ1-1 and V is TRBV19, with D uncertain. Material: peripheral blood, obtained on day 0 of AZD1222 vaccination. This receptor was identified in an adult in good health. This CDR3 reads CASSKTLPGFLIEAFF. In nucleotides, the CDR3 is TGTGCCAGTAGTAAAACCCTGCCGGGCTTCCTCATTGAAGCTTTCTTT.